The rows below give T cell receptor beta chains drawn from one sample of a study of beta chain features in type 1 diabetes. Profiling relied on immunoSEQ multiplex PCR, and the TCRdb table lists in-frame clones only, not all of them. The sample carries 300,000 to 350,000 clones, 13% recorded once. Sequenced sample: naive CD4+ T cells from blood. The source is a woman aged 18-30 years with type 1 diabetes. Both conserved end residues are part of each CDR3. The D gene is left open where the match is weak. Clone size, where shown, is once, few, many, or a class for clones that have expanded.

TRBD1	-	TRBV7-2	TRBJ1-2	CASREGGLFGYTF	TGTGCCAGCCGGGAAGGGGGCTTGTTTGGCTACACCTTC
-	few	TRBV5-1	TRBJ1-4	CASSLESGGINEKLFF	TGCGCCAGCAGCTTGGAGTCGGGCGGGATTAATGAAAAACTGTTTTTT
-	-	TRBV7-3	TRBJ2-5	CASSLSQASETQYF	TGTGCCAGCAGCTTATCTCAGGCTTCGGAGACCCAGTACTTC
-	-	TRBV7-9	TRBJ1-2	CASSLTGINYGYTF	TGTGCCAGCAGCTTAACAGGGATTAACTATGGCTACACCTTC
-	few	TRBV18	TRBJ2-3	CASQPTTVSSTDTQYF	TGTGCCAGCCAACCGACGACTGTTTCTAGCACAGATACGCAGTATTTT
TRBD1	few	TRBV14	TRBJ1-5	CASSQVTGQLYYQPQHF	TGTGCCAGCAGCCAAGTTACGGGACAGCTGTACTATCAGCCCCAGCATTTT
-	-	TRBV7-3	TRBJ2-3	CASSFQGSDTQYF	TGTGCCAGCAGCTTTCAGGGATCAGATACGCAGTATTTT
-	-	TRBV30	TRBJ2-7	CAWRGAGGLDEQYF	TGTGCCTGGAGGGGGGCCGGGGGGCTGGACGAGCAGTACTTC
TRBD1	-	TRBV9	TRBJ1-5	CASSVVFRDRALQPQHF	TGTGCCAGCAGCGTAGTTTTCCGGGACAGGGCGCTTCAGCCCCAGCATTTT
-	-	TRBV7-9	TRBJ1-2	CASSLDRNRLNYGYTF	TGTGCCAGCAGCTTAGACAGGAACAGACTTAACTATGGCTACACCTTC
TRBD2	few	TRBV9	TRBJ2-1	CASSVASGSFNEQFF	TGTGCCAGCAGCGTAGCTAGCGGGAGTTTCAATGAGCAGTTCTTC
TRBD2	few	TRBV9	TRBJ2-3	CASSVAAGRGTDTQYF	TGTGCCAGCAGCGTAGCGGCGGGGAGGGGCACAGATACGCAGTATTTT
TRBD2	-	TRBV9	TRBJ2-5	CASSALAGGEETQYF	TGTGCCAGCAGCGCGTTAGCGGGAGGCGAGGAGACCCAGTACTTC
-	few	TRBV6-6	TRBJ1-2	CASSYSKGGVYGYTF	TGTGCCAGCAGTTACTCGAAAGGGGGAGTCTATGGCTACACCTTC
-	-	TRBV15	TRBJ1-1	CATSRDPGGTEAFF	TGTGCCACCAGCAGAGACCCGGGGGGAACTGAAGCTTTCTTT
-	few	TRBV4-1	TRBJ2-3	CASSQRPQGISTDTQYF	TGCGCCAGCAGCCAAAGGCCCCAGGGCATTAGCACAGATACGCAGTATTTT
-	few	TRBV28	TRBJ2-3	CASSLGISSTDTQYF	TGTGCCAGCAGTTTAGGCATCTCTAGCACAGATACGCAGTATTTT
TRBD1	-	TRBV7-8	TRBJ1-5	CASKMDRAYSNQPQHF	TGTGCCAGCAAAATGGACAGGGCATATAGCAATCAGCCCCAGCATTTT
-	few	TRBV28	TRBJ2-7	CASSGWTPLEGEQYF	TGTGCCAGCAGTGGATGGACTCCCTTGGAGGGCGAGCAGTACTTC
-	-	TRBV7-3	TRBJ1-5	CASSPDRNQPQHF	TGTGCCAGCAGCCCCGACAGAAATCAGCCCCAGCATTTT
-	-	TRBV11-2	TRBJ2-1	CASSRATAYYNEQFF	TGTGCCAGCAGTAGAGCGACGGCCTACTACAATGAGCAGTTCTTC
-	few	TRBV7-9	TRBJ2-2	CASSPLTGVSTGELFF	TGTGCCAGCAGCCCCCTAACCGGGGTGTCGACCGGGGAGCTGTTTTTT
-	-	TRBV9	TRBJ1-1	CASSVGVSLGRINTEAFF	TGTGCCAGCAGCGTAGGAGTTTCGTTGGGGCGGATCAACACTGAAGCTTTCTTT
-	few	TRBV7-2	TRBJ2-4	CASSFPGNIAKNIQYF	TGTGCCAGCAGCTTTCCAGGGAACATAGCCAAAAACATTCAGTACTTC
-	few	TRBV18	TRBJ2-4	CASSLAALAKNIQYF	TGTGCCAGCTCACTAGCGGCCCTAGCCAAAAACATTCAGTACTTC
-	-	TRBV11-3	TRBJ2-6	CASSLGTGSARSGANVLTF	TGTGCCAGCAGCTTAGGAACAGGGTCTGCCAGGTCTGGGGCCAACGTCCTGACTTTC
-	-	TRBV7-9	TRBJ1-3	CASSHLRAAGNTIYF	TGTGCCAGCAGCCACTTGCGGGCAGCTGGAAACACCATATATTTT
TRBD2	few	TRBV10-3	TRBJ2-1	CAISEGLAGDNEQFF	TGTGCCATCAGTGAGGGACTAGCGGGTGACAATGAGCAGTTCTTC
TRBD2	-	TRBV5-4	TRBJ2-3	CASSYRLAESTDTQYF	TGTGCCAGCAGCTACCGACTAGCGGAGAGCACAGATACGCAGTATTTT
-	-	TRBV7-2	TRBJ2-7	CASSFSDNYEQYF	TGTGCCAGCAGCTTTAGCGATAACTACGAGCAGTACTTC
TRBD1	few	TRBV5-1	TRBJ1-1	CASSLADRENTEAFF	TGCGCCAGCAGCTTGGCGGACAGGGAGAACACTGAAGCTTTCTTT
-	few	TRBV30	TRBJ1-5	CAWRLGGRGSNQPQHF	TGTGCCTGGAGACTAGGCGGTCGAGGTAGCAATCAGCCCCAGCATTTT
-	few	TRBV7-2	TRBJ1-1	CASSLEVGGEAFF	TGTGCCAGCAGCTTAGAGGTCGGGGGTGAAGCTTTCTTT
TRBD2	few	TRBV5-4	TRBJ2-1	CASSLRLAGGIEQFF	TGTGCCAGCAGCCTCCGACTAGCGGGAGGGATTGAGCAGTTCTTC
TRBD1	-	TRBV7-3	TRBJ2-3	CASSPPDRGPDTQYF	TGTGCCAGCAGCCCCCCGGACAGGGGCCCAGATACGCAGTATTTT
-	few	TRBV11-2	TRBJ2-7	CASSTITGRAYEQYF	TGTGCCAGCAGCACAATCACAGGACGGGCCTACGAGCAGTACTTC
TRBD1	-	TRBV5-4	TRBJ2-7	CASSGTGQGAGYEQYF	TGTGCCAGCAGCGGAACGGGACAGGGGGCGGGCTACGAGCAGTACTTC
-	-	TRBV5-1	TRBJ1-5	CASSLSAGNQPQHF	TGCGCCAGCAGCTTGTCGGCAGGGAATCAGCCCCAGCATTTT